This note documents a single TCR beta chain sequence. Its antigen is not known. TCRdb's table, derived via immunoSEQ multiplex PCR, lists solely in-frame clones and lacks some. The sample shows 95,000 to 150,000 clones, roughly 90% of them seen only once. V lost 6 bases, J lost 5 bases, and 17 bases lay in between. CDR3 length equals 15 residues. Germline V CDR1 and CDR2: MNHNY, SVGAGI (reference sequence). The data originate from a study of T cell responses to AZD1222 COVID-19 vaccine. General study points: Reports say nearly half of spike-specific TCRs go after unmutated variant regions. Regions 160-218 and 743-854 held dominance among vaccine-associated CD4 TCRs, which spanned spike.

Combined were second doses at about 4 or about 12 weeks. Sample: peripheral blood, taken 28 days after the second AZD1222 dose. The TCR sequence derives from an adult who received the AZD1222 COVID-19 vaccine. The V and J genes are TRBV6-6 and TRBJ2-1; no reliable D call. Written as DNA, the CDR3 is TGTGCCAGCAGCAACAACCCCGTCGCCGACAATGAGCAGTTCTTC. Protein sequence: CASSNNPVADNEQFF.